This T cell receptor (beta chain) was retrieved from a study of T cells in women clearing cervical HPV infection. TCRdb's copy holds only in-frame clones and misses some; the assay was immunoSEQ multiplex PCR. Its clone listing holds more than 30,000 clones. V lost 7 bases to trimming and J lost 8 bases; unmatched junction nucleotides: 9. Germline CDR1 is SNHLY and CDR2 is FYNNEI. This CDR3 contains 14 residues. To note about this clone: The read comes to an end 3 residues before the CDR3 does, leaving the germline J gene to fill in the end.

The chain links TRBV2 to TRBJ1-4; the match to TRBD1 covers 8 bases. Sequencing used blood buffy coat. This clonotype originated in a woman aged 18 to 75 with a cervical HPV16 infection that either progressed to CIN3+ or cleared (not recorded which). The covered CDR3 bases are TGTGCCAGCACCAGGGGGCAGGAAAGGGAAAAA. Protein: CASTRGQEREK. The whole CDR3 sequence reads CASTRGQEREKLFF.